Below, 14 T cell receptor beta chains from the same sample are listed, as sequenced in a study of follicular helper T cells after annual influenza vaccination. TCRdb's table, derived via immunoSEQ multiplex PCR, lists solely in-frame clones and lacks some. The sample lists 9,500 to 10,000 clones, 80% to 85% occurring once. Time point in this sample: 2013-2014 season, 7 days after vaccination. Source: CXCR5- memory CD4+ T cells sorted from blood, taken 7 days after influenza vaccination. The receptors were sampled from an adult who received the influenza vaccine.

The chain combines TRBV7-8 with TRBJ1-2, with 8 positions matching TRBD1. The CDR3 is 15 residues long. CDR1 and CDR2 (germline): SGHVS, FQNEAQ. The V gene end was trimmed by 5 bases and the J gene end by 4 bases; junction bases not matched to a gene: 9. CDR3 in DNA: TGTGCCAGCAGCCGAACACAGGGGGTCGGCTATGGCTACACCTTC. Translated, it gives CASSRTQGVGYGYTF.

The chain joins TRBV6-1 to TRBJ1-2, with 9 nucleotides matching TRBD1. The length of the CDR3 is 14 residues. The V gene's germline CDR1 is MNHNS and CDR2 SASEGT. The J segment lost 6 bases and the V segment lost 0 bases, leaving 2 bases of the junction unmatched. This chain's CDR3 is CASSEAGQGHGYTF. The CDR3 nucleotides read TGTGCCAGCAGTGAAGCGGGACAGGGTCATGGCTACACCTTC.

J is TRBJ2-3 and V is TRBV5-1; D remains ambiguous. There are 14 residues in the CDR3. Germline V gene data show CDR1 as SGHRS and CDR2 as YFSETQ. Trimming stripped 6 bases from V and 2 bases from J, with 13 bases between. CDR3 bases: TGCGCCAGCAAACCAGCGATCCACACAGATACGCAGTATTTT. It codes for CASKPAIHTDTQYF.

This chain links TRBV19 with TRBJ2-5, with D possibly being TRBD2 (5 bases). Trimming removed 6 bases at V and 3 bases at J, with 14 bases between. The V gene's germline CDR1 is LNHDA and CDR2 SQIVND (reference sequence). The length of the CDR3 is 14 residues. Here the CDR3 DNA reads TGTGCCAGTAGCAACGGCGGGCCGGAAGAGACCCAGTACTTC. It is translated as CASSNGGPEETQYF. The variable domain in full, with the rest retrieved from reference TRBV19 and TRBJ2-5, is DGGITQSPKYLFRKEGQNVTLSCEQNLNHDAMYWYRQDPGQGLRLIYYSQIVNDFQKGDIAEGYSVSREKKESFPLTVTSAQKNPTAFYLCASSNGGPEETQYFGPGTRLLVL.

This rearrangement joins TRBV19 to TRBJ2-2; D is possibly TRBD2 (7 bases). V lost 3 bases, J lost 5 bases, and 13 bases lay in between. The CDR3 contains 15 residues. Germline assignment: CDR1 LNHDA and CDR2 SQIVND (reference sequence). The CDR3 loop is CASSIDGGPTGELFF. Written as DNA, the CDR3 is TGTGCCAGTAGTATTGACGGGGGGCCGACCGGGGAGCTGTTTTTT. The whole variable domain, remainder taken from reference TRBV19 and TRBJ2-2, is DGGITQSPKYLFRKEGQNVTLSCEQNLNHDAMYWYRQDPGQGLRLIYYSQIVNDFQKGDIAEGYSVSREKKESFPLTVTSAQKNPTAFYLCASSIDGGPTGELFFGEGSRLTVL.

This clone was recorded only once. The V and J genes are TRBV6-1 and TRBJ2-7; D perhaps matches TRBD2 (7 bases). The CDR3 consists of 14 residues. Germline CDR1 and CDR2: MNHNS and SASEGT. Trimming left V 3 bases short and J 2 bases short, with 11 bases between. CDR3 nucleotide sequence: TGTGCCAGCAGTGATTGGGGGGGGCCCTACGAGCAGTACTTC. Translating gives CASSDWGGPYEQYF.

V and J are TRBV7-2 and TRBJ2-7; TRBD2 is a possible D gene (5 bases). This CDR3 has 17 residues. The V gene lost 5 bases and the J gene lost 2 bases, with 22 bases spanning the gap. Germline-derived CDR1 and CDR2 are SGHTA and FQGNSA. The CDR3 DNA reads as TGTGCCAGCAGCATACGCGATGCAGGACTGAGGGCCTACGAGCAGTACTTC. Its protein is CASSIRDAGLRAYEQYF. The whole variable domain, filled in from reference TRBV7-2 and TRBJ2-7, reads GAGVSQSPSNKVTEKGKDVELRCDPISGHTALYWYRQSLGQGLEFLIYFQGNSAPDKSGLPSDRFSAERTGGSVSTLTIQRTQQEDSAVYLCASSIRDAGLRAYEQYFGPGTRLTVT.

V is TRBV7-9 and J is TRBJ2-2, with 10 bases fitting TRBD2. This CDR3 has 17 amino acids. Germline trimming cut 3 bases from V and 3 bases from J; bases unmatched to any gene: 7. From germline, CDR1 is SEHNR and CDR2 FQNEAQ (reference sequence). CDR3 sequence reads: CASSFSSGSTHTGELFF. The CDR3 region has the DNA TGTGCCAGCAGCTTCTCTAGCGGGAGCACCCACACCGGGGAGCTGTTTTTT.

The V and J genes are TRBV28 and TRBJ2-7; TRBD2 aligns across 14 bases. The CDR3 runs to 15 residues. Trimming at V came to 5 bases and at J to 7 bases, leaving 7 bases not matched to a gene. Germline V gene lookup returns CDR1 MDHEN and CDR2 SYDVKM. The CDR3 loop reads CASSIGLAGGFEQYF. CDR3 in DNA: TGTGCCAGCAGTATCGGACTAGCGGGAGGCTTTGAGCAGTACTTC.

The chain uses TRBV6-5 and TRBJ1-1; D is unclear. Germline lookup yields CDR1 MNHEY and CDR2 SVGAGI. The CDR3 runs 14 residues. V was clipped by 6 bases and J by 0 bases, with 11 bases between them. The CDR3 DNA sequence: TGTGCCAGCAGGGAGCGCCCGGTGAACACTGAAGCTTTCTTT. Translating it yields CASRERPVNTEAFF.

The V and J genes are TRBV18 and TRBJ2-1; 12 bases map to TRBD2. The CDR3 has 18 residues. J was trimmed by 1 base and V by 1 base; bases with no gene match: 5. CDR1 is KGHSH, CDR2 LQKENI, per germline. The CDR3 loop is CASSPRSSGGGSYNEQFF. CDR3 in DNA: TGTGCCAGCTCACCACGTTCTAGCGGGGGGGGATCCTACAATGAGCAGTTCTTC.

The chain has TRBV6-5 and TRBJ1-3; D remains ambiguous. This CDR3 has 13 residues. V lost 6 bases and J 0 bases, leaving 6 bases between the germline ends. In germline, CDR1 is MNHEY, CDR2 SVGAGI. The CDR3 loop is CASSPYSGNTIYF. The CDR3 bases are TGTGCCAGCAGCCCCTACTCTGGAAACACCATATATTTT.

The CDR3 loop is CASSVGLALQETQYF. The CDR3 DNA reads as TGTGCCAGCAGCGTAGGGCTAGCGTTACAAGAGACCCAGTACTTC. J is TRBJ2-5 and V is TRBV9; D is perhaps TRBD2 (6 bases). Deletions cut 0 bases from V and 2 bases from J, with 11 bases between. Germline V gene data show CDR1 as SGDLS and CDR2 as YYNGEE. This CDR3 has 15 amino acids.

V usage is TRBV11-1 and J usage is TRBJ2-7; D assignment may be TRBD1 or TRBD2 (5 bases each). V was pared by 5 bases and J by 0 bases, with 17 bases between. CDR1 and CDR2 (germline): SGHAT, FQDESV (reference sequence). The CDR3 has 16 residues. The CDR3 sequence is CASSPRGRSDSYEQYF. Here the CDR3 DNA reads TGTGCCAGCAGCCCCCGGGGCAGGTCTGACTCCTACGAGCAGTACTTC.